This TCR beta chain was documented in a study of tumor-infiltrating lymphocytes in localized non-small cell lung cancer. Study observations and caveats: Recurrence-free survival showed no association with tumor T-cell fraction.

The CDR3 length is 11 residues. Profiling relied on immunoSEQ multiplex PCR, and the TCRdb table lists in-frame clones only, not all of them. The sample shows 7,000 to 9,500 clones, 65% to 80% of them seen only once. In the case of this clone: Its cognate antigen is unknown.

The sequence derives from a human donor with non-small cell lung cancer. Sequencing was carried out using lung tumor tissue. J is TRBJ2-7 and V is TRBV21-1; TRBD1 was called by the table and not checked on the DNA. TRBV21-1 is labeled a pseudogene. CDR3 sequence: CAIPGGEEQYF. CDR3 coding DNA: TGTGCCATCCCAGGGGGTGAGGAGCAGTACTTC.